One sample yielded the 10 T cell receptor beta chains listed below, sequenced in a study of CXCR3-negative and CXCR3-positive naive CD8 T cells. Study-level findings and limits: In CXCR3-positive naive cells, the TRB CDR3s were more hydrophobic than in CXCR3-negative naive cells.

With UMI labels, 5' RACE was used to prepare the TRB cDNA libraries. Each CDR3 protein gets one entry in TCRdb, which reprocessed the 5' RACE reads and gives no DNA. The table lists roughly 60,000 distinct CDR3 sequences. For these receptors, no antigen is known. The sequencing input was naive CXCR3+ CD8+ T cells from blood. Subset specified: CD45RO-CCR7+CD27+CD95- naive CD8+ T cells expressing CXCR3 (TNR3+). Every receptor here comes from a human donor in good health. Some clones in this sample may be carry-over from other donors' samples.

The chain couples TRBV7-9 to TRBJ1-1; there is no DNA to check the TCRdb D call of TRBD1. Germline V CDR1 and CDR2: SEHNR, FQNEAQ (reference sequence). The CDR3 length is 14 residues. The CDR3 region is CASSHRDRGLEAFF.

The V call is TRBV20-1, the J call TRBJ2-7; the TCRdb call, TRBD1, lacks DNA for checking. CDR1 is DFQATT, CDR2 SNEGSKA, per germline (reference sequence). This CDR3 region has 13 residues. CDR3 sequence reads: CSARGGSAYEQYF.

The J gene is TRBJ2-1, the V gene TRBV29-1. The CDR3 is made up of 16 amino acids. CDR1 is SQVTM, CDR2 ANQGSEA, per germline. The CDR3 loop is CSVWVAGLMSYNEQFF.

The chain recombines TRBV29-1 with TRBJ2-7; TCRdb calls TRBD2, which cannot be checked without DNA. This CDR3 spans 13 amino acids. The germline V gene encodes CDR1 SQVTM and CDR2 ANQGSEA. The CDR3 region is CSVVSGTTNEQYF.

The chain carries TRBV7-3 and TRBJ2-1; TCRdb indicates TRBD2, and absent DNA this call remains unverified. The CDR3 extends over 16 amino acids. The germline V gene encodes CDR1 SGHTA and CDR2 FQGTGA. This CDR3 reads CASSLRRLAGGPFQFF. Together with reference TRBV7-3 and TRBJ2-1, the CDR3 gives the full variable domain: GAGVSQTPSNKVTEKGKYVELRCDPISGHTALYWYRQSLGQGPEFLIYFQGTGAADDSGLPNDRFFAVRPEGSVSTLKIQRTERGDSAVYLCASSLRRLAGGPFQFFGPGTRLTVL.

The chain joins TRBV12-3 or TRBV12-4 to TRBJ1-2; absent DNA, TCRdb's TRBD1 call cannot be checked. The CDR3 runs to 12 residues. CDR3 loop: CASSRTGAGYTF.

J is TRBJ2-7 and V is TRBV6-2 or TRBV6-3. CDR1 MNHEY and CDR2 SVGEGT come from the germline V gene. CDR3 length equals 15 residues. The CDR3 here is CASSKTVTPFYEQYF.

The rearrangement uses TRBV4-1 and TRBJ1-1. The CDR3 runs 13 residues. CDR1 MGHRA and CDR2 YSYEKL come from the germline V gene. CDR3 sequence: CASSHKGGTEAFF.

V gene TRBV7-9 combines with J gene TRBJ2-1; the TCRdb D gene call, TRBD1, has no DNA to confirm it. CDR1 is SEHNR, CDR2 FQNEAQ, per germline (reference sequence). The length of the CDR3 is 15 residues. The CDR3 loop is CASVAGGTIFNEQFF.

The V gene is TRBV6-5, the J gene TRBJ1-1. The germline V gene has CDR1 MNHEY and CDR2 SVGAGI. The CDR3 runs 11 residues. This chain's CDR3 is CASSYAGSAFF.